This T cell receptor (beta chain) is from a study of blood T cell repertoires in COVID-19 (TCRdb year 2020). About the investigation overall: Samples covering the acute and convalescent phases of COVID-19 were provided by collaborators in the United States, Italy and Spain. The sample metadata nearly always contained a de-identified subject ID, COVID-19 status, age in years and sex. The dataset comprised deeply sampled blood TCRbeta repertoires from subjects exposed to, actively infected with, or recovered from COVID-19. HLA class I and class II types, where available, came from metadata supplied by the sample provider rather than from assay-based typing. Samples came from the ongoing ImmuneRACE study (first 160 participants) plus 1,254 subjects from 6 global collaborators. The material from the prospective study consisted of cDNA or gDNA derived from T cells, B-cell-depleted T cells, or PBMCs. The repertoires were released in a freely available public database meant as a resource for research on the immune response to SARS-CoV-2.

This clone has a handful of counts. This receptor's antigen is unknown. Nothing much larger sits one base from this clone, and base qualities are not available. Another Seattle source contributed samples from volunteer blood donors who had recovered from COVID-19. Collaborating institutions collected whole blood in K2EDTA tubes following their own protocols. Collaborator samples were shipped for TCRbeta analysis as frozen whole blood, isolated PBMCs, or DNA extracted from either sample type. Results and caveats for the whole study, not just this receptor: How much clinical and demographic metadata was included differed by source and by participant, and the metadata was provided uncurated.

TCRbeta CDR3 regions were amplified from genomic DNA using the immunoSEQ Assay, a bias-controlled multiplex PCR. The original methods were these. Within the assay, amplification of reference gene primers was used to estimate how many nucleated cells each sample contained. To quantify the absolute abundance of each unique TCRbeta CDR3 rearrangement, sequence reads were collapsed and filtered. For each sample, productive Simpson clonality was calculated as the square root of Simpson's diversity index across productive rearrangements. TCRdb limited this immuneACCESS table to in-frame rearrangements with V and J called. A share of clones is missing; checked studies link under half to unresolved V genes, and the rest is unexplained. Clonal size and the V and J genes are those of that table, whereas D and trimming came from the DNA. The sample table lists about 160,000 clones, roughly 88% of them with a count of one. Together, the top ten hold roughly 1.3% of the sample.

V ends up 4 bases short and J 2 bases short, with an unmatched junction base count of 1. Spanning cysteine to phenylalanine, the CDR3 consists of 13 amino acids. Only the CDR3 portion is preserved as DNA: 39 bases, with reading frame beginning at the first base. CDR1 and CDR2 (LGHNA, YSLEER) derive from the germline V gene. Sequencing used peripheral blood. This TCR came from a man aged 60 to 69 who had recovered from COVID-19. This chain joins TRBV4-3 to TRBJ1-2; the central 7 bases match TRBD1. The CDR3 corresponds to CASSRDRNYGYTF. The DNA reads TGCGCCAGCAGCCGGGACAGAAACTATGGCTACACCTTC.